This T cell receptor (beta chain) appears in the sequencing data of a study of glioma-infiltrating T cells after dendritic cell vaccination. The PCR used 60 V beta and 13 J beta primers. Using immunoSEQ multiplex PCR, the repertoire was profiled, and TCRdb retains in-frame clones only, with some absent. The table has approximately 84,000 clones, 85% to 90% seen once. Germline V gene sequence: CDR1 LNHDA, CDR2 SQIVND (reference sequence). The CDR3 sequence is 15 residues long. V was clipped by 5 bases and J by 4 bases, with 16 bases between them. This clonotype was sampled from a human donor with glioblastoma. This specimen consisted of blood, obtained before dendritic cell vaccination. The rearrangement links TRBV19 to TRBJ2-3; D possibly corresponds to TRBD2 (5 bases). CDR3 region: CASSDPDYGADTQYF. DNA of the CDR3: TGTGCCAGTAGTGACCCTGACTATGGCGCAGATACGCAGTATTTT.